Listed below are T cell receptor beta chains from one sample, sequenced in a study of blood T cell repertoires in COVID-19. Only in-frame clones appear in the TCRdb table, and some are missing; sequencing was by immunoSEQ multiplex PCR. The repertoire holds about 130,000 clones, roughly 80% seen once, with more than 5.5% in the top ten. The specimen was peripheral blood. The receptors shown here come from a man aged 55 to 70 with acute or convalescent COVID-19. Each CDR3 is given with its conserved first and last residue.

J: TRBJ2-7; V: TRBV6-5; CDR3: CASTNGGIPYEQYF
J: TRBJ2-2; V: TRBV9; CDR3: CASSVVGSGELFF
J: TRBJ2-3; V: TRBV4-1; CDR3: CASRSSGNAAADTQYF
J: TRBJ1-1; V: TRBV4-2; CDR3: CASSHLSTFGAFF
J: TRBJ2-5; V: TRBV3-1/TRBV3-2; CDR3: CASSQGAEETQYF
J: TRBJ2-5; V: TRBV5-1; CDR3: CASSFQYETQYF
J: TRBJ2-1; V: TRBV6-5; CDR3: CASTATGKDEQFF
J: TRBJ2-6; V: TRBV5-1; CDR3: CASKGQGASGANVLTF
J: TRBJ2-3; V: TRBV10-3; CDR3: CAISSGEGTDTQYF
J: TRBJ1-2; V: TRBV7-9; CDR3: CASSLADRASYGYTF
J: TRBJ1-4; V: TRBV5-6; CDR3: CASSLARGNEKLFF
J: TRBJ2-7; V: TRBV6-6; CDR3: CASRVTGAYEQYF
J: TRBJ2-1; V: TRBV7-2; CDR3: CASSSRFNEQFF
J: TRBJ2-1; V: TRBV7-8; CDR3: CASSSLPVNEQFF
J: TRBJ1-4; V: TRBV5-5; CDR3: CASSLASREKLFF
J: TRBJ1-2; V: TRBV14; CDR3: CASSQEAVDYGYTF
J: TRBJ1-4; V: TRBV14; CDR3: CASSSTRGSNEKLFF
J: TRBJ2-3; V: TRBV27; CDR3: CASSVLRGRGGDTQYF
J: TRBJ2-7; V: TRBV25-1; CDR3: CASSREPGQGPHEQYF
J: TRBJ1-2; V: TRBV19; CDR3: CVALPSRGYTF
J: TRBJ2-2; V: TRBV2; CDR3: CASSEYWTGMGTGELFF
J: TRBJ2-2; V: TRBV5-6; CDR3: CASSWEGSGELFF
J: TRBJ1-2; V: TRBV6-2/TRBV6-3; CDR3: CASSYPPGQGGYTF
J: TRBJ1-2; V: TRBV7-3; CDR3: CASSRTGGGGYGYTF
J: TRBJ2-3; V: TRBV9; CDR3: CASRGSGTQYF
J: TRBJ2-3; V: TRBV7-9; CDR3: CASSFYSGNTDTQYF
J: TRBJ2-7; V: TRBV3-1/TRBV3-2; CDR3: CASSPRGQGRGEQYF
J: TRBJ1-5; V: TRBV19; CDR3: CASSWAGRGGNQPQHF
J: TRBJ2-2; V: TRBV9; CDR3: CASSSRTGNTGELFF
J: TRBJ1-1; V: TRBV24-1; CDR3: CATSDWSGIEAFF
J: TRBJ2-3; V: TRBV25-1; CDR3: CASSPSGTGQDTQYF
J: TRBJ1-2; V: TRBV28; CDR3: CASSRTGSLSNYGYTF
J: TRBJ1-4; V: TRBV4-1; CDR3: CASSYGQDVRKLFF
J: TRBJ2-7; V: TRBV4-2; CDR3: CASSQGQGISYEQYF
J: TRBJ2-7; V: TRBV5-6; CDR3: CASSLLGRPYEQYF
J: TRBJ1-1; V: TRBV4-2; CDR3: CASSQGTGGRVVNTEAFF
J: TRBJ1-2; V: TRBV20-1; CDR3: CSASPRDSYGYTF
J: TRBJ2-7; V: TRBV12-3/TRBV12-4; CDR3: CASRDRGGYEQYF
J: TRBJ2-1; V: TRBV18; CDR3: CASSPPGQSSYNEQFF
J: TRBJ2-1; V: TRBV24-1; CDR3: CATSGTGLAGYNEQFF